The 18 T cell receptor beta chains in this list originate from one sample, sequenced in a study of T cells in Graves' hyperthyroidism and ophthalmopathy. RNA transcripts provided the source from which TCR beta CDR3 regions were amplified. Carried out on the TCR CDR3, a first-round RT-PCR used the HTBI primer set. TCRdb passed the multiplex PCR reads through MiXCR, listing each CDR3 protein once. The sample includes some 400,000 distinct CDR3 sequences, 13% seen only once; the top ten take around 21%. The sequenced sample consisted of blood. The receptors were sampled from a man aged 25 to 40 with Graves' hyperthyroidism that later progressed to Graves' ophthalmopathy.

This clonotype appeared a few times. The chain is built from TRBV28 and TRBJ1-2; perhaps TRBD1 as D (5 bases). Trimming left V 2 bases short and J 8 bases short, with 9 bases between. The CDR3 totals 12 residues. Germline V gene data show CDR1 as MDHEN and CDR2 as SYDVKM. The CDR3 nucleotides read TGTGCCAGCAGTTTAAAGGGGTGGGGCTACACCTTC. Protein: CASSLKGWGYTF.

There are many counts of this clonotype. The V call is TRBV6-1, the J call TRBJ1-2, with D perhaps matching TRBD1 (5 bases). Germline loops: CDR1 MNHNS, CDR2 SASEGT. The V gene lost 2 bases and the J gene lost 6 bases, with 7 bases spanning the gap. The CDR3 consists of 12 residues. The CDR3 region is CASSERGDGYTF. The DNA for the CDR3 is TGTGCCAGCAGTGAACGGGGGGATGGCTACACCTTC.

This clonotype was counted at least ten times. This chain links TRBV11-2 with TRBJ2-1; D perhaps matches TRBD2 (6 bases). Germline lookup yields CDR1 SGHAT and CDR2 FQNNGV. The CDR3 length is 16 residues. Deletions cut 0 bases from V and 2 bases from J, with 11 bases between. CDR3 in amino acids: CASSLERSGAYNEQFF. CDR3 coding DNA: TGTGCCAGCAGCTTAGAACGGTCGGGGGCCTACAATGAGCAGTTCTTC.

Concerning this clonotype itself: A read error may explain this, as a much larger clone is one base away. The V gene is TRBV6-1, the J gene TRBJ2-7; TRBD1 or TRBD2 may be the D gene (5 bases each). V was clipped by 2 bases and J by 9 bases, with 8 bases between them. Germline V gene data show CDR1 as MNHNS and CDR2 as SASEGT. The CDR3 sequence is 11 residues long. CDR3 coding DNA: TGTGCCAGCAGTGAACGGGGCGGGCAGTACTTC. It is translated as CASSERGGQYF.

The chain recombines TRBV6-2 or TRBV6-3 with TRBJ2-5; 7 nucleotides line up with TRBD2. J lost 3 bases, V lost 7 bases, and 5 bases had no gene match. Germline V lookup: CDR1 MNHEY, CDR2 SVGEGT. The CDR3 sequence is 13 residues long. The CDR3 bases are TGTGCCAGCACGACTAGCCCGAAAGAGACCCAGTACTTC. Translation: CASTTSPKETQYF.

With regard to this clonotype: A clone one base away is much larger, so this may be a read error. This sequence joins TRBV18 and TRBJ1-2; D not certain. The germline V gene encodes CDR1 KGHSH and CDR2 LQKENI. The CDR3 length is 12 residues. V gave up 5 bases and J gave up 7 bases, with 11 bases separating them. CDR3 sequence reads: CASSSLESGYTF. CDR3 in DNA: TGTGCCAGCTCATCACTAGAGAGTGGCTACACCTTC.

This clonotype has at least ten counts. V and J are TRBV5-1 and TRBJ2-3; TRBD2 matches at 9 bases. With 1 base clipped from V and 4 bases from J, the junction kept 10 bases outside the gene matches. The germline CDR1 and CDR2 sequences are SGHRS and YFSETQ. CDR3 length: 17 residues. The CDR3 protein is CASSLSTSGTRADTQYF. CDR3 DNA sequence: TGCGCCAGCAGCTTGTCGACTAGCGGTACAAGGGCAGATACGCAGTATTTT.

This clonotype has only one observation. V gene TRBV4-1 combines with J gene TRBJ1-5; no reliable D call. The CDR3 contains 15 residues. The germline CDR1 and CDR2 sequences are MGHRA and YSYEKL. Trimming stripped 4 bases from V and 1 base from J, with 11 bases between. The CDR3 DNA sequence: TGCGCCAGCAGCCTTTGGGAGGGAAGCAATCAGCCCCAGCATTTT. Its protein is CASSLWEGSNQPQHF.

This clonotype has only a few counts. The chain carries TRBV5-1 and TRBJ1-2; TRBD1 is a possible D gene (5 bases). The CDR3 has 14 amino acids. V lost 4 bases, J lost 2 bases, and 12 bases lay in between. The V gene's germline CDR1 is SGHRS and CDR2 YFSETQ. The CDR3 DNA follows: TGCGCCAGCAGCCAGGGACCGCTGAACTATGGCTACACCTTC. Amino acids: CASSQGPLNYGYTF. The full variable domain, in which reference TRBV5-1 and TRBJ1-2 provide the parts outside the CDR3, is KAGVTQTPRYLIKTRGQQVTLSCSPISGHRSVSWYQQTPGQGLQFLFEYFSETQRNKGNFPGRFSGRQFSNSRSEMNVSTLELGDSALYLCASSQGPLNYGYTFGSGTRLTVV.

The chain couples TRBV5-1 to TRBJ1-1, with 9 bases that match TRBD1. V lost 3 bases to trimming and J lost 0 bases; unmatched junction nucleotides: 3. The CDR3 is 15 amino acids. Germline V gene lookup returns CDR1 SGHRS and CDR2 YFSETQ. CDR3 loop: CASSWTGAVNTEAFF. As DNA, the CDR3 is TGCGCCAGCAGCTGGACAGGGGCGGTGAACACTGAAGCTTTCTTT.

A few counts support this clonotype. V usage is TRBV5-1 and J usage is TRBJ2-1, with D tentatively TRBD1 or TRBD2 (5 bases each). Trimming cost V 8 bases and J 10 bases, with 19 bases left between them. The CDR3 is made up of 13 amino acids. The germline V gene encodes CDR1 SGHRS and CDR2 YFSETQ. The CDR3 is CASSRDPWREQFF. The CDR3 nucleotides are TGCGCCAGTTCCCGGGACCCATGGCGGGAGCAGTTCTTC.

In its sample, this clonotype was seen many times. The chain is built from TRBV12-3 or TRBV12-4 and TRBJ1-2; D not resolved. This CDR3 comprises 14 residues. The V gene lost 1 base and the J gene lost 6 bases, with 12 bases spanning the gap. CDR3 in DNA: TGTGCCAGCAGTTTAGTGACGGGAACTCATGGCTACACCTTC. It yields the protein CASSLVTGTHGYTF.

As to this clonotype: The junction departs from germline at one end; a sequencing error may be responsible. CDR3 sequence: CASTKNRGGTGELVF. The CDR3 bases are TGTGCCAGTACCAAAAACAGGGGTGGGACCGGGGAGCTGGTTTTT. The chain recombines TRBV19 with TRBJ2-2, with 7 bases matching TRBD1. Germline loops: CDR1 LNHDA, CDR2 SQIVND (reference sequence). The CDR3 loop spans 15 amino acids.

Comment on this clonotype: The junction differs from germline at one of its ends, possibly a read error. The chain is built from TRBV3-1 and TRBJ2-3; 8 nucleotides align to TRBD2. Germline lookup yields CDR1 LGHDT and CDR2 YNNKEL (reference sequence). The CDR3 totals 16 residues. The CDR3 region is CAGSNITSGGTDTLYF. The CDR3 region has the DNA TGTGCCGGCAGCAATATTACTAGCGGAGGCACAGATACGCTGTATTTT.

The sample holds many counts of this clonotype. The chain uses TRBV12-3 or TRBV12-4 and TRBJ2-5; 11 nucleotides line up with TRBD1. The CDR3 contains 17 residues. V dropped 5 bases and J dropped 1; count of bases not matched to a gene: 9. The CDR3 protein is CASSTGQGVGLQETQYF. The DNA for the CDR3 is TGTGCCAGCAGTACGGGACAGGGGGTTGGCCTCCAAGAGACCCAGTACTTC.

Ten or more counts support this clonotype. The V gene is TRBV2, the J gene TRBJ1-6; 7 bases agree with TRBD1. The germline V gene has CDR1 SNHLY and CDR2 FYNNEI. Germline trimming cut 6 bases from V and 4 bases from J; bases unmatched to any gene: 3. The CDR3 length is 14 residues. In DNA form, the CDR3 reads TGTGCCAGCAGGGAGGGACAGTATAATTCACCCCTCCACTTT. Amino acid sequence: CASREGQYNSPLHF.

This clonotype appeared many times. The V call is TRBV12-3 or TRBV12-4, the J call TRBJ2-7, with 10 positions matching TRBD2. The J segment lost 5 bases and the V segment lost 3 bases, leaving 10 bases of the junction unmatched. This CDR3 has 16 amino acids. CDR3 nucleotide sequence: TGTGCCAGCAGTTTGGGTCCAGCGGGGGGGCCCCACGAGCAGTACTTC. Amino acids: CASSLGPAGGPHEQYF.

V usage is TRBV7-6 and J usage is TRBJ1-2; D gene ambiguous. CDR3 length: 15 residues. With 1 base removed from V and 0 bases from J, the gap between germline ends came to 9 bases. The germline CDR1 and CDR2 sequences are SGHVS and FNYEAQ. CDR3 in amino acids: CASSLGYSTNYGYTF. The CDR3 coding sequence is TGTGCCAGCAGCTTAGGCTACAGTACTAACTATGGCTACACCTTC.